Listed here is a single TCR beta chain. Its antigen is undetermined. The record originates from a study of T cells in Graves' hyperthyroidism and ophthalmopathy. Study findings and constraints: In simple terms, a model built on 13 V-J features told ophthalmopathy apart from stable hyperthyroidism. Clonotypes that were expanded in thyroid above 0.001 mostly appeared in blood too.

Germline V gives CDR1 SQVTM, CDR2 ANQGSEA. After removal of 4 bases from V and 3 bases from J, the junction contained 3 bases not matched to a gene. The CDR3 runs 13 residues. Patients aged 18 to 65 had newly diagnosed hyperthyroidism lasting under 2 months. TCR beta CDR3 regions were amplified from RNA. The HTBI primer set drove a first-round RT-PCR of the TCR CDR3. Via MiXCR, TCRdb re-called the multiplex PCR reads, giving one row per CDR3 protein. Of 450,000 to 700,000 distinct CDR3 sequences in the sample, roughly 50% were seen once. The chain uses TRBV29-1 and TRBJ2-7; 10 positions match TRBD2. The sequence derives from a woman aged 18-30 years with Graves' hyperthyroidism. Sequencing was performed on peripheral blood or thyroid tissue (not recorded which). CDR3 nucleotides: TGCAGCGTTGCCAGCGGGAGGGACTACGAGCAGTACTTC. Translation gives CSVASGRDYEQYF.